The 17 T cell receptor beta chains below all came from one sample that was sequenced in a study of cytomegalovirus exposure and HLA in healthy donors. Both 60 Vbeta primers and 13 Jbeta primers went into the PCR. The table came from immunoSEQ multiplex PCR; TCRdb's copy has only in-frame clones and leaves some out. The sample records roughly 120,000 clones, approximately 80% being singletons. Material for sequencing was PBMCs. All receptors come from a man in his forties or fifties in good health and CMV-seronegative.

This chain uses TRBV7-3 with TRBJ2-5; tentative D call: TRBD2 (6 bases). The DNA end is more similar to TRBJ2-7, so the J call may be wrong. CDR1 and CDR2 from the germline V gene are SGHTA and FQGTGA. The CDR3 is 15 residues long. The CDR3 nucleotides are TGTGCCAGCAGCCCACAGCGAGGAGGGAGCAACGAGCAGTACTTC. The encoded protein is CASSPQRGGSNEQYF.

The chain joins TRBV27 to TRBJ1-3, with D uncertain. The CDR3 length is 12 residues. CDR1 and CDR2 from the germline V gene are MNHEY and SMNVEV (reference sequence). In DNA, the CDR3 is TGTGGCGACGGGAGCTCTGGAAACACCATATATTTT. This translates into CGDGSSGNTIYF.

CDR3 sequence reads: CASSGSTNEKLFF. CDR3 nucleotides: TGTGCCAGCTCCGGGTCAACTAATGAAAAACTGTTTTTT. The rearrangement joins TRBV6-5 to TRBJ1-4; D unresolved. Trimming cost V 8 bases and J 0 bases, with 7 bases left between them. The CDR3 runs to 13 residues. The germline CDR1 and CDR2 sequences are MNHEY and SVGAGI.

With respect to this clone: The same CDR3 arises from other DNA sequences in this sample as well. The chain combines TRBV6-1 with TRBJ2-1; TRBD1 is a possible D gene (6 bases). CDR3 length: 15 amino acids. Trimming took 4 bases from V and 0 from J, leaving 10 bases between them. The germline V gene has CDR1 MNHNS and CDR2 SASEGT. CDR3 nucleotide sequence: TGTGCCAGCAGTGTCACAGGGAGCTCCTACAATGAGCAGTTCTTC. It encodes CASSVTGSSYNEQFF.

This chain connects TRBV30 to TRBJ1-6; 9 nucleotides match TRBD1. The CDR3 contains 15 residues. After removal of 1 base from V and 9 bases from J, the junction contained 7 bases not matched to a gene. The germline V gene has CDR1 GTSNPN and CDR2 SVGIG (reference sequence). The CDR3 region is CAWSGPGQGSSPLHF. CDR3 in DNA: TGTGCCTGGAGTGGACCGGGACAGGGAAGTTCACCCCTCCACTTT.

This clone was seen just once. The CDR3 bases are TGTGCCAGCAGGACCGGGAGTATCTCCTACGAGCAGTACTTC. The encoded protein is CASRTGSISYEQYF. The chain employs TRBV2 and TRBJ2-5; a weak D match, TRBD2 (6 bases). The DNA end lines up better with TRBJ2-7; the J call may be wrong. The CDR3 has 14 residues. Germline assignment: CDR1 SNHLY and CDR2 FYNNEI.

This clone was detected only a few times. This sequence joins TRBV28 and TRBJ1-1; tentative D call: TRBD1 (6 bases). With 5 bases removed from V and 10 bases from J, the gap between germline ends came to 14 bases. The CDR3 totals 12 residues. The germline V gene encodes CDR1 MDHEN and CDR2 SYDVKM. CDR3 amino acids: CASSLQGIGAFF. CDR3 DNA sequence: TGTGCCAGCAGTCTGCAGGGGATTGGAGCTTTCTTT.

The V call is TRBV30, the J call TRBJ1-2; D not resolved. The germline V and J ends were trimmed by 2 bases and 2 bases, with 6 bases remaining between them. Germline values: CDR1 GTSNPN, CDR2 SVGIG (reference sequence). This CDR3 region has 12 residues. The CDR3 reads CAWSKQNYGYTF. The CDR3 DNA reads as TGTGCCTGGAGTAAACAGAACTATGGCTACACCTTC.

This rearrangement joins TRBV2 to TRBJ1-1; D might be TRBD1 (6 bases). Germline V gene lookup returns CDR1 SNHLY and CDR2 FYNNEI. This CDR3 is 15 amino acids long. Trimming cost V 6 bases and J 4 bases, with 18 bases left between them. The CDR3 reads CASRERRGAVTEAFF. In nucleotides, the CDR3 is TGTGCCAGCAGAGAACGGCGGGGGGCGGTCACTGAAGCTTTCTTT.

As DNA, the CDR3 is TGTGCCACCAGCAGAGTCACAGGAGGGTACACTGAAGCTTTCTTT. It codes for CATSRVTGGYTEAFF. V and J are TRBV15 and TRBJ1-1, with D tentatively TRBD1 (5 bases). The ends were cut back, 1 base at V and 3 bases at J, with 12 bases in the middle. Germline-derived CDR1 and CDR2 are LNHNV and YYDKDF (reference sequence). The CDR3 length is 15 residues.

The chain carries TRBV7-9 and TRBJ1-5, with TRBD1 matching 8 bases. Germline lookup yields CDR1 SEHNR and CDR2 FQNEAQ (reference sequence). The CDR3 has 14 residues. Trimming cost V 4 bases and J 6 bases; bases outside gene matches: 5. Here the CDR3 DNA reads TGTGCCAGCAGCTCAGGACAGGGCCCTCAGCCCCAGCATTTT. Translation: CASSSGQGPQPQHF.

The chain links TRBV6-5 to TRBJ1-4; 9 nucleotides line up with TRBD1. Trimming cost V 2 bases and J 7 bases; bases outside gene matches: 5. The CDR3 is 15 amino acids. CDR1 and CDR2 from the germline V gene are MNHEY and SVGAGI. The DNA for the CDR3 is TGTGCCAGCAGTTACACTACAGGGGGCGTTGAAAAACTGTTTTTT. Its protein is CASSYTTGGVEKLFF.

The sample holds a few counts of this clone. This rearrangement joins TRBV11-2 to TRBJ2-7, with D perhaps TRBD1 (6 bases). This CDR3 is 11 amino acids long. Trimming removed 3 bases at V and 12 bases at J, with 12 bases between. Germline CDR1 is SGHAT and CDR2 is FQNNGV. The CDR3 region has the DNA TGTGCCAGCAGCTTTTACAGGGATTCGTACTTC. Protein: CASSFYRDSYF. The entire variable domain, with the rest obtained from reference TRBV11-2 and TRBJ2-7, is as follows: EAGVAQSPRYKIIEKRQSVAFWCNPISGHATLYWYQQILGQGPKLLIQFQNNGVVDDSQLPKDRFSAERLKGVDSTLKIQPAKLEDSAVYLCASSFYRDSYFGPGTRLTVT.

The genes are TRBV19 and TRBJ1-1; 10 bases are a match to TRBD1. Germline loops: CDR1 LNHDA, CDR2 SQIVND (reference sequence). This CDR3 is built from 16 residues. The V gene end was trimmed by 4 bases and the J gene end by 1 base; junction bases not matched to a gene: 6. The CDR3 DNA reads TGTGCCAGTAGTACCCGACAGGGGGCGGGGAACACTGAAGCTTTCTTT. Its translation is CASSTRQGAGNTEAFF.

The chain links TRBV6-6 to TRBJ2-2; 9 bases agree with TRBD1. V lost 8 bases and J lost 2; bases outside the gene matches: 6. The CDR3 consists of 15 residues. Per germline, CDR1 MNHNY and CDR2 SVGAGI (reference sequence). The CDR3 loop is CASPPGQGNTGELFF. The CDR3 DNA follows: TGTGCCAGCCCCCCGGGACAGGGTAACACCGGGGAGCTGTTTTTT.

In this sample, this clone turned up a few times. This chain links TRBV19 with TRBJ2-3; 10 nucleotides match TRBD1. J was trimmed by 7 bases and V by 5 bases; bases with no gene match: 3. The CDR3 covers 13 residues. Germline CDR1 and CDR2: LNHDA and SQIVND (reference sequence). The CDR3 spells CASSWDRGNTQYF. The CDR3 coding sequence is TGTGCCAGTAGTTGGGACAGGGGAAATACGCAGTATTTT.

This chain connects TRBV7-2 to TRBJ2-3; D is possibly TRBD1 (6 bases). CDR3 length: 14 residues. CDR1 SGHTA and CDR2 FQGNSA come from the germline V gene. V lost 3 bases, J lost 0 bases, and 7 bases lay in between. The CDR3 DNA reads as TGTGCCAGCAGCTTCACAGGGAGCACAGATACGCAGTATTTT. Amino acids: CASSFTGSTDTQYF.